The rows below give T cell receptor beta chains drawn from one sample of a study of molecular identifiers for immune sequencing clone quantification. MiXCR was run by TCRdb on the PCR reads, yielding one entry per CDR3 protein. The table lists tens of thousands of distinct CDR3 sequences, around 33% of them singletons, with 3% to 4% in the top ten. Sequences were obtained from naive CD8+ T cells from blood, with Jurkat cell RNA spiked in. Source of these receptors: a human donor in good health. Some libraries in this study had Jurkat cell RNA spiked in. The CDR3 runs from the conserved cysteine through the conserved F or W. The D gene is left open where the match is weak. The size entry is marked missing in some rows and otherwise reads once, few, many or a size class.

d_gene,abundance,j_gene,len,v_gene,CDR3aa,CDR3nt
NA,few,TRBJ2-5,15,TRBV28,CASSSMGTSQETQYF,TGTGCCAGCAGTTCCATGGGGACTTCTCAAGAGACCCAGTACTTC
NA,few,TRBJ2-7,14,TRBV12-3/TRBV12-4,CASSWSGRSYEQYF,TGTGCCAGCAGTTGGTCAGGAAGATCCTACGAGCAGTACTTC
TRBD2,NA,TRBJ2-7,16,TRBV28,CASSFWTSGTPYEQYF,TGTGCCAGCAGTTTTTGGACTAGCGGGACCCCATACGAGCAGTACTTC
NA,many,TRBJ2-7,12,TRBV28,CASCGISYEQYF,TGTGCCAGCTGTGGGATATCCTACGAGCAGTACTTC
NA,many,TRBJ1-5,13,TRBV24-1,CATSEDLGQPQHF,TGTGCCACCAGTGAGGACCTAGGTCAGCCCCAGCATTTT
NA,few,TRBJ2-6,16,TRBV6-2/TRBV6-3,CASSYRTISGANVLTF,TGTGCCAGCAGTTATCGGACTATCTCTGGGGCCAACGTCCTGACTTTC
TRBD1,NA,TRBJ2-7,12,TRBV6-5,CASSRDSYEQYF,TGTGCCAGCAGCCGGGACAGCTACGAGCAGTACTTC
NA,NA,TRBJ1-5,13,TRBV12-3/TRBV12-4,CASTIGFRQPQHF,TGTGCCAGCACCATCGGTTTTCGTCAGCCCCAGCATTTT
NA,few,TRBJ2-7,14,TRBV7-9,CASSSPERTYEQYF,TGTGCCAGCAGCTCTCCCGAGAGGACCTACGAGCAGTACTTC
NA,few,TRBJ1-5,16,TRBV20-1,CSARPPRANSNQPQHF,TGCAGTGCTAGACCCCCCAGGGCAAATAGCAATCAGCCCCAGCATTTT
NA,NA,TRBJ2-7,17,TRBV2,CASRDDPTLERTREQYF,TGTGCCAGCAGGGATGACCCGACACTGGAACGTACGCGTGAGCAGTACTTC
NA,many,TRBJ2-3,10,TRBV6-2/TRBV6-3,CASKTDTQYF,TGTGCCAGTAAAACAGATACGCAGTATTTT
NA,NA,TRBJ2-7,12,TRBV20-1,CSARGPHYEQYF,TGCAGTGCTAGGGGGCCCCACTACGAGCAGTACTTC
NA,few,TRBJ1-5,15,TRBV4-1,CASSQDPVSNQPQHF,TGCGCCAGCAGCCAAGACCCAGTTAGCAATCAGCCCCAGCATTTT
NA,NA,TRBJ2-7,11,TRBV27,CASGYSYEQYF,TGTGCCAGCGGGTACTCCTACGAGCAGTACTTC
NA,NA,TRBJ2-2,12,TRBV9,CASSALTGELFF,TGTGCCAGCAGCGCCCTCACCGGGGAGCTGTTTTTT
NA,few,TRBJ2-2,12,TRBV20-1,CSAPDYTGELFF,TGCAGTGCCCCCGACTACACCGGGGAGCTGTTTTTT
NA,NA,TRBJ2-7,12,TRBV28,CASSLFGRAQYF,TGTGCCAGCAGTTTATTCGGAAGGGCGCAGTACTTC
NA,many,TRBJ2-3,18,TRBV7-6,CASSSINVSGTSTDTQYF,TGTGCCAGCAGTTCGATCAATGTGTCCGGGACTAGCACAGATACGCAGTATTTT
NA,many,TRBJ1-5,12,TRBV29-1,CSVGSGFEPQHF,TGCAGCGTTGGTTCGGGGTTTGAGCCCCAGCATTTT
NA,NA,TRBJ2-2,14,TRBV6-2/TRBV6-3,CAHSTGAPPGELFF,TGTGCCCACTCTACGGGGGCCCCCCCCGGGGAGCTGTTTTTT
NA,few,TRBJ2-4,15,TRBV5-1,CASSLRRGAKNIQYF,TGCGCCAGCAGCTTGCGGCGGGGAGCCAAAAACATTCAGTACTTC
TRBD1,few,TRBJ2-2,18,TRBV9,CASSVEPGTGKNTGELFF,TGTGCCAGCAGCGTAGAACCCGGGACAGGGAAAAACACCGGGGAGCTGTTTTTT
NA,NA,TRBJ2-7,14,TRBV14,CASSRVSCWYEQYF,TGTGCCAGCAGCCGGGTCTCATGCTGGTACGAGCAGTACTTC
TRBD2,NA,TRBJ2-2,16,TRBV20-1,CSARDRAGGRTGELFF,TGCAGTGCTAGAGATAGAGCGGGAGGGCGGACCGGGGAGCTGTTCTTT
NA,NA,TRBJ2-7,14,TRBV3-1,CASSQRQTDYEQYF,TGTGCCAGCAGCCAGAGACAGACCGACTACGAGCAGTACTTC
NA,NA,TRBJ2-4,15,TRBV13,CASSPWANPGNIQYF,TGTGCCAGCAGCCCATGGGCTAACCCGGGGAACATTCAGTACTTC
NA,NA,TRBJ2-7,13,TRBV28,CASSRSQGDEQYF,TGTGCCAGCAGTCGCTCACAGGGAGACGAGCAGTACTTC
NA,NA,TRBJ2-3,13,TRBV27,CASSLDLADTQYF,TGTGCCAGCAGTTTAGATCTAGCGGATACGCAGTATTTT
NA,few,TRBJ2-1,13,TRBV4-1,CASSLSLRNEQFF,TGCGCCAGCAGCCTCTCTTTACGCAATGAGCAGTTCTTC
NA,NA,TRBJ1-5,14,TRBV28,CASSFIRGAQPQHF,TGTGCCAGCAGTTTTATCAGGGGCGCACAGCCCCAGCATTTT
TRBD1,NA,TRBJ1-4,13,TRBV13,CASSLGTGGKLFF,TGTGCCAGCAGCTTGGGGACAGGGGGGAAACTGTTTTTT
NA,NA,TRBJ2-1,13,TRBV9,CASSWGGRNEQFF,TGTGCCAGCAGCTGGGGAGGCCGGAATGAGCAGTTCTTC
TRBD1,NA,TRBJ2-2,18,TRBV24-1,CATSDLGQGAVGTGELFF,TGTGCCACCAGTGATTTGGGACAGGGGGCCGTTGGCACCGGGGAGCTGTTTTTT
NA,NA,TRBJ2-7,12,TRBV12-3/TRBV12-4,CASSHNLFEQYF,TGTGCCAGCAGCCACAACCTGTTCGAGCAGTACTTC
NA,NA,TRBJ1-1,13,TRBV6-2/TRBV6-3,CASSWGANTEAFF,TGTGCCAGCAGTTGGGGTGCGAACACTGAAGCTTTCTTT
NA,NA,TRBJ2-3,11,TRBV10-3,CAIRFTDTQYF,TGTGCCATCAGATTCACAGATACGCAGTATTTT
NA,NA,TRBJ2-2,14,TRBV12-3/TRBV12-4,CASRYRVATRELFF,TGTGCCAGCAGGTACAGGGTAGCCACCCGGGAGCTGTTTTTT
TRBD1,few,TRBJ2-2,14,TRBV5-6,CASRGQGPTGELFF,TGTGCCAGCAGGGGACAGGGTCCCACCGGGGAGCTGTTTTTT
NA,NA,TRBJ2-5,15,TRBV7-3,CASSLGGPLQETQYF,TGTGCCAGCAGCTTAGGAGGGCCTCTCCAAGAGACCCAGTACTTC
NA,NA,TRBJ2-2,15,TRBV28,CASSLWSVYTGELFF,TGTGCCAGCAGTTTATGGTCTGTATACACCGGGGAGCTGTTTTTT
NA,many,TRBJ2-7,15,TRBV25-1,CASSEQSRSSYEQYF,TGTGCCAGCAGTGAGCAAAGCAGAAGCTCCTACGAGCAGTACTTC
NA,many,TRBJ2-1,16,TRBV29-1,CSVDGERAPAYNEQFF,TGCAGCGTAGACGGTGAGCGGGCCCCAGCCTACAATGAGCAGTTCTTC
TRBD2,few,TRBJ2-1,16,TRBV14,CASSQKRERTVNEQFF,TGTGCCAGCAGCCAAAAGCGGGAGCGCACTGTTAATGAGCAGTTCTTC
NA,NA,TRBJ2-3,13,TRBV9,CASSVAVTDTQYF,TGTGCCAGCAGCGTAGCAGTCACAGATACGCAGTATTTT